Shown below are 18 T cell receptor beta chains from a single sample sequenced in a study of T cell responses to AZD1222 COVID-19 vaccine. Profiled with immunoSEQ multiplex PCR; TCRdb holds only in-frame clones, not every one. The table records around 50,000 clones, 80% to 90% of them present only once. The input for sequencing was peripheral blood, taken on day 0 of AZD1222 vaccination. The receptors derive from an adult in good health.

The gene calls are TRBV2 and TRBJ2-5; D is possibly TRBD2 (6 bases). V shed 3 bases and J shed 1 base, with 9 bases lying between them. This CDR3 spans 14 amino acids. Germline V CDR1 and CDR2: SNHLY, FYNNEI. Written as DNA, the CDR3 is TGTGCCAGCAGTGAGCGGGACCTCCAAGAGACCCAGTACTTC. It is translated as CASSERDLQETQYF.

This clone came up once. V gene TRBV27 combines with J gene TRBJ1-4, with D possibly being TRBD1 (5 bases). CDR3 length equals 15 residues. Trimming stripped 4 bases from V and 8 bases from J, with 17 bases between. Germline lookup yields CDR1 MNHEY and CDR2 SMNVEV (reference sequence). The CDR3 bases are TGTGCCAGCAGTTCGTCCTCAGGGTACGGCGAAAAACTGTTTTTT. It translates to CASSSSSGYGEKLFF.

This clone came up once. J is TRBJ2-7 and V is TRBV19, with TRBD1 as a possible D gene (7 bases). The CDR3 runs 15 residues. V shed 6 bases and J shed 6 bases, with 21 bases lying between them. From germline, CDR1 is LNHDA and CDR2 SQIVND (reference sequence). The CDR3 coding sequence is TGTGCCAGTAGCCCACAGGGGCCCACGGGGGTCGAGCAGTACTTC. Residues: CASSPQGPTGVEQYF.

The rearrangement uses TRBV5-6 and TRBJ1-4; no firm D call. This CDR3 is built from 14 residues. Between the trimmed V and J ends, which lost 2 bases and 7 bases, there was a span of 12 bases. CDR1 is SGHDT and CDR2 is YYEEEE in the germline V gene. The CDR3 reads CASSLVGWSEKLFF. The CDR3 nucleotides read TGTGCCAGCAGCTTAGTGGGATGGAGTGAAAAACTGTTTTTT.

The chain has TRBV15 and TRBJ2-1, with D perhaps being TRBD1 or TRBD2 (5 bases each). Germline V CDR1 and CDR2: LNHNV, YYDKDF (reference sequence). V was shortened by 5 bases and J by 5 bases, with 13 bases between the two germline ends. The CDR3 has 14 residues. Here the CDR3 DNA reads TGTGCCACCAGCGAAAGGGACGGTGACAATGAGCAGTTCTTC. Amino acid sequence: CATSERDGDNEQFF. The whole variable domain, remainder taken from reference TRBV15 and TRBJ2-1, is DAMVIQNPRYQVTQFGKPVTLSCSQTLNHNVMYWYQQKSSQAPKLLFHYYDKDFNNEADTPDNFQSRRPNTSFCFLDIRSPGLGDTAMYLCATSERDGDNEQFFGPGTRLTVL.

The chain uses TRBV6-5 and TRBJ1-1; no firm D call. Germline CDR1 MNHEY, CDR2 SVGAGI. Trimming took off 2 bases at V and 5 bases at J, with 9 bases between the two ends. The CDR3 totals 13 residues. The CDR3: CASSYGGRTEAFF. The CDR3 DNA sequence: TGTGCCAGCAGTTACGGCGGACGGACTGAAGCTTTCTTT.

The chain combines TRBV7-3 with TRBJ2-1; D not resolved. The ends were cut back, 5 bases at V and 5 bases at J, with 10 bases in the middle. The CDR3 is 13 amino acids. Germline loops: CDR1 SGHTA, CDR2 FQGTGA. CDR3 sequence: CASSRSPHNEQFF. The CDR3 bases are TGTGCCAGCAGCCGGTCCCCTCACAATGAGCAGTTCTTC.

The chain couples TRBV30 to TRBJ1-1; D might be TRBD1 (5 bases). In germline, CDR1 is GTSNPN, CDR2 SVGIG (reference sequence). V lost 0 bases, J lost 5 bases, and 10 bases lay in between. This CDR3 spans 13 amino acids. DNA for the CDR3: TGTGCCTGGAGTGTCAGGGTCGGGACTGAAGCTTTCTTT. Its protein product is CAWSVRVGTEAFF.

The J gene is TRBJ1-6, the V gene TRBV4-3, with 7 bases aligning to TRBD1. This CDR3 is built from 16 residues. V lost 3 bases to trimming and J lost 3 bases; unmatched junction nucleotides: 5. Per the germline V gene, CDR1 is LGHNA and CDR2 is YSLEER. The CDR3 protein is CASSHRSGGYNSPLHF. CDR3 DNA sequence: TGCGCCAGCAGCCACCGGTCAGGGGGCTATAATTCACCCCTCCACTTT.

This clone was observed a few times. The chain recombines TRBV5-1 with TRBJ1-1; TRBD1 is a possible D gene (5 bases). Deletions cut 0 bases from V and 1 base from J, with 13 bases between. The CDR3 extends over 16 amino acids. Germline values: CDR1 SGHRS, CDR2 YFSETQ. The DNA of the CDR3 is TGCGCCAGCAGCTTGGCCTTAACAGGAACGAACACTGAAGCTTTCTTT. This gives the protein CASSLALTGTNTEAFF.

The chain is built from TRBV27 and TRBJ2-1; 10 positions agree with TRBD2. This CDR3 region has 17 residues. CDR1 is MNHEY and CDR2 is SMNVEV in the germline V gene (reference sequence). The V segment lost 2 bases and the J segment 6 bases; nucleotides outside the gene matches: 10. Written as DNA, the CDR3 is TGTGCCAGCAGTTTACTGGCTAGCGGGAGATCCGCCAATGAGCAGTTCTTC. Protein: CASSLLASGRSANEQFF.

This sequence joins TRBV7-2 and TRBJ2-3; D remains ambiguous. Germline V CDR1 and CDR2: SGHTA, FQGNSA. The CDR3 extends over 15 amino acids. The V end lost 5 bases, the J end lost 9 bases, and 21 bases lay between the germline ends. CDR3 sequence: CASSLPLVGTHTQYF. As DNA, the CDR3 is TGTGCCAGCAGCCTCCCCCTCGTGGGCACTCACACGCAGTATTTT.

The chain is built from TRBV29-1 and TRBJ1-5; D may be TRBD1 (5 bases). The CDR3 is 13 residues long. V was pared by 4 bases and J by 2 bases, with 9 bases between. CDR1 and CDR2 (germline): SQVTM, ANQGSEA. CDR3 DNA: TGCAGCGTTGGAGGGGCTGGCAATCAGCCCCAGCATTTT. Residues: CSVGGAGNQPQHF.

The chain has TRBV2 and TRBJ2-3; D remains unclear. The CDR3 has 11 residues. CDR1 is SNHLY and CDR2 is FYNNEI in the germline V gene. Trimming stripped 2 bases from V and 3 bases from J, with 0 bases between. The CDR3 nucleotides read TGTGCCAGCAGTGAAACAGATACGCAGTATTTT. This codes for CASSETDTQYF.

This chain uses TRBV5-4 with TRBJ1-1; D is uncertain. CDR3 size: 14 residues. Germline V gene data show CDR1 as SGHNT and CDR2 as YYREEE (reference sequence). V dropped 0 bases and J dropped 8 bases, with 14 bases sitting between them. CDR3 loop: CASSLDLSVVEAFF. DNA of the CDR3: TGTGCCAGCAGCTTGGATCTGTCCGTAGTGGAAGCTTTCTTT.

This chain connects TRBV7-9 to TRBJ2-3; TRBD1 aligns across 10 bases. V lost 5 bases to trimming and J lost 6 bases; unmatched junction nucleotides: 14. The CDR3 consists of 17 residues. Germline V gene sequence: CDR1 SEHNR, CDR2 FQNEAQ (reference sequence). Here the CDR3 reads CASSPPFRDRGSDTQYF. The CDR3 DNA reads as TGTGCCAGCAGCCCGCCCTTCCGGGACAGGGGTTCCGATACGCAGTATTTT.

The chain combines TRBV9 with TRBJ1-2; 8 nucleotides agree with TRBD1. Germline V CDR1 and CDR2: SGDLS, YYNGEE. CDR3 length: 14 residues. The V gene end was trimmed by 2 bases and the J gene end by 4 bases; junction bases not matched to a gene: 4. CDR3 nucleotides: TGTGCCAGCAGCGTTGGACAGGGTACCTATGGCTACACCTTC. As protein: CASSVGQGTYGYTF.

CDR3: CASSQEGAIYGYTF. The DNA for the CDR3 is TGCGCCAGCAGCCAGGAGGGAGCGATCTATGGCTACACCTTC. The chain combines TRBV4-1 with TRBJ1-2; D gene unclear. This CDR3 contains 14 residues. The ends were cut back, 3 bases at V and 4 bases at J, with 12 bases in the middle. Germline loops: CDR1 MGHRA, CDR2 YSYEKL.